This T cell receptor (beta chain) was captured by sequencing in a study of cytomegalovirus exposure and HLA in healthy donors. Trimming took 5 bases from V and 3 from J, leaving 11 bases between them. The CDR3 contains 13 residues. Per the germline V gene, CDR1 is MNHEY and CDR2 is SVGAGI. The PCR made use of 60 Vbeta and 13 Jbeta primers. Sequencing was performed with immunoSEQ multiplex PCR; in TCRdb, only in-frame clones are kept and a portion is missing. The sample lists more than 95,000 clones, more than 60% occurring once. A few counts support this clone. This TCR derives from a man younger than 45 in good health and CMV-seronegative. V usage is TRBV6-5 and J usage is TRBJ2-7, with D unclear. The sequenced sample consisted of PBMCs. In DNA form, the CDR3 reads TGTGCCAGCAGTCCCGGTCCCATCTACGAGCAGTACTTC. It codes for CASSPGPIYEQYF.